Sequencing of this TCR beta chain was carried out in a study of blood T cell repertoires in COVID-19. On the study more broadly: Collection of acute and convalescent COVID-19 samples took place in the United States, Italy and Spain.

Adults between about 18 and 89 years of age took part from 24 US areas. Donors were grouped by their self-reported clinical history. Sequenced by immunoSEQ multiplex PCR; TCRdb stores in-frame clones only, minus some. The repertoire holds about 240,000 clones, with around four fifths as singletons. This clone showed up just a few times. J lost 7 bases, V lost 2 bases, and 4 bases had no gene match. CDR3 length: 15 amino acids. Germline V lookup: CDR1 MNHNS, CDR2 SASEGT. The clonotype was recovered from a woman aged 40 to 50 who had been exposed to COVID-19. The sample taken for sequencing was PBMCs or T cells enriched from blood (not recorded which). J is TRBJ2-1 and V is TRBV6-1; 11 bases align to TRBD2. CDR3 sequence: CASSELAGGPNEQFF. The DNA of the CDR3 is TGTGCCAGCAGTGAATTAGCGGGGGGGCCAAATGAGCAGTTCTTC.